Below, 31 T cell receptor beta chains from the same sample are listed, as sequenced in a study of control samples from healthy donors and cancer patients. Sequencing used immunoSEQ multiplex PCR; TCRdb keeps in-frame clones, though not all of them. The table lists 170,000 or so clones, around 90% of them singletons. Sequencing was carried out using blood. The receptors shown here come from a woman in her 40s in good health.

This chain connects TRBV12-5 to TRBJ2-2, with D perhaps TRBD2 (6 bases). The CDR3 is made up of 13 amino acids. Germline CDR1 is LGHNT and CDR2 is FRNRAP. Trimming removed 2 bases from V and 7 bases from J, with 8 bases in between. In nucleotides, the CDR3 is TGTGCTAGTGGTTTGCCCGGGGGCGGGGAGCTGTTTTTT. This gives the protein CASGLPGGGELFF.

This clone has just one count. The chain links TRBV18 to TRBJ2-5; D remains ambiguous. The CDR3 runs 11 residues. V was cut by 5 bases and J by 0 bases, with 1 base left in between. Germline V gene sequence: CDR1 KGHSH, CDR2 LQKENI. CDR3 DNA: TGTGCCAGCTCAGACCAAGAGACCCAGTACTTC. Translating gives CASSDQETQYF.

V gene TRBV25-1 combines with J gene TRBJ1-1, with D possibly being TRBD1 (5 bases). CDR1 and CDR2 (germline): MGHDK, SYGVNS. V was shortened by 1 base and J by 1 base, with 7 bases between the two germline ends. CDR3 size: 14 residues. CDR3 DNA sequence: TGTGCCAGCAGTGAATCCACAGGGAACACTGAAGCTTTCTTT. It codes for CASSESTGNTEAFF.

V usage is TRBV5-6 and J usage is TRBJ1-1; tentative D call: TRBD1 (5 bases). Germline CDR1 SGHDT, CDR2 YYEEEE. This CDR3 has 13 amino acids. Trimming removed 2 bases from V and 1 base from J, with 6 bases in between. The CDR3 nucleotides read TGTGCCAGCAGCTTCGGGGGGAACACTGAAGCTTTCTTT. Its protein is CASSFGGNTEAFF.

DNA for the CDR3: TGTGCCAGCAGCCAAACAGGGGGCGCAACTAACTATGGCTACACCTTC. Translating it yields CASSQTGGATNYGYTF. The chain carries TRBV3-1 (or the pseudogene TRBV3-2) and TRBJ1-2; TRBD1 matches at 9 bases. Germline trimming cut 2 bases from V and 0 bases from J; bases unmatched to any gene: 4. This CDR3 is 16 amino acids long. CDR1 and CDR2 (germline): LGHDT, YNNKEL (reference sequence).

This chain uses TRBV11-2 with TRBJ2-7; D is tentatively TRBD1 or TRBD2 (5 bases each). Germline-derived CDR1 and CDR2 are SGHAT and FQNNGV. V shed 2 bases and J shed 2 bases, with 22 bases lying between them. The CDR3 is 18 residues long. The CDR3 protein is CASSLSPEAGFGPYEQYF. For the CDR3, the DNA is TGTGCCAGCAGCTTATCCCCGGAGGCAGGGTTCGGCCCCTACGAGCAGTACTTC.

This chain links TRBV23-1 with TRBJ1-1, with TRBD1 identical over 9 bases. TRBV23-1 is sorted into the ORF group, with uncertain function. V shed 8 bases, J shed 5 bases, and the junction held 6 bases outside the gene matches. The CDR3 sequence is 13 residues long. CDR3 DNA: TGCGCCAGCGCTACAGGGGGCGGAACTGAAGCTTTCTTT. As protein: CASATGGGTEAFF.

This clone was observed a few times. The rearrangement joins TRBV2 to TRBJ1-2; D remains ambiguous. There are 14 residues in the CDR3. Per the germline V gene, CDR1 is SNHLY and CDR2 is FYNNEI. V was trimmed by 1 base and J by 4 bases, leaving 10 bases between them. The CDR3 sequence is CASSEGETPYGYTF. CDR3 coding DNA: TGTGCCAGCAGTGAAGGAGAGACCCCCTATGGCTACACCTTC.

The V gene is TRBV28, the J gene TRBJ1-4; 7 bases are a match to TRBD1. The CDR3 is 15 residues long. The germline V gene encodes CDR1 MDHEN and CDR2 SYDVKM. V was pared by 6 bases and J by 8 bases, with 12 bases of the junction left unmatched. CDR3 residues: CASSPTGDRGEKLFF. As DNA, the CDR3 is TGTGCCAGCAGCCCTACAGGGGACCGAGGGGAAAAACTGTTTTTT.

The V and J genes are TRBV27 and TRBJ1-5, with a possible D match to TRBD1 (5 bases). The CDR3 is 13 residues long. The germline V and J ends were trimmed by 4 bases and 5 bases, with 9 bases remaining between them. Germline CDR1 reads MNHEY; CDR2 reads SMNVEV (reference sequence). The CDR3 loop is CASSSDRYQPQHF. The CDR3 nucleotides read TGTGCCAGCAGTTCCGACAGATATCAGCCCCAGCATTTT.

The chain combines TRBV21-1 with TRBJ2-5; the listed D gene, TRBD2, was not tested against the DNA. TRBV21-1 has pseudogene status. CDR3 length: 14 residues. For the CDR3, the DNA is TGTGCCAGCAGCAACGGGGGGGTCGGGGAGACCCAGTACTTC. It translates to CASSNGGVGETQYF.

The CDR3 DNA reads as TGTGCCAGCAGTGAAGGGAAGACCCAGTACTTC. Protein: CASSEGKTQYF. The chain couples TRBV25-1 to TRBJ2-5; no clear D. The CDR3 is 11 residues long. The germline V gene encodes CDR1 MGHDK and CDR2 SYGVNS. The ends were cut back, 2 bases at V and 6 bases at J, with 4 bases in the middle.

The chain recombines TRBV7-3 with TRBJ1-1; 7 bases line up with TRBD1. V was clipped by 4 bases and J by 5 bases; unmatched bases: 10. The CDR3 consists of 15 residues. CDR1 is SGHTA, CDR2 FQGTGA, per germline. The CDR3 region is CASSSDPGGGTEAFF. CDR3 in DNA: TGTGCCAGCAGCTCCGACCCAGGGGGTGGAACTGAAGCTTTCTTT. Full variable domain (missing parts from reference TRBV7-3 and TRBJ1-1): GAGVSQTPSNKVTEKGKYVELRCDPISGHTALYWYRQSLGQGPEFLIYFQGTGAADDSGLPNDRFFAVRPEGSVSTLKIQRTERGDSAVYLCASSSDPGGGTEAFFGQGTRLTVV.

The chain links TRBV6-5 to TRBJ1-1; no definite D call. Deletions cut 7 bases from V and 1 base from J, with 7 bases between. This CDR3 contains 12 residues. In germline, CDR1 is MNHEY, CDR2 SVGAGI. In DNA, the CDR3 is TGTGCCAGCATAGAGGGGAACACTGAAGCTTTCTTT. Residues: CASIEGNTEAFF.

This clone was seen only a few times. The genes are TRBV3-1 (or the pseudogene TRBV3-2) and TRBJ1-1; TRBD1 is a possible D gene (5 bases). In germline, CDR1 is LGHDT, CDR2 YNNKEL (reference sequence). The germline V and J ends were trimmed by 4 bases and 5 bases, with 14 bases remaining between them. The CDR3 sequence is 14 residues long. In nucleotides, the CDR3 is TGTGCCAGCAGCCGTCAGGGAGTTGGGACTGAAGCTTTCTTT. Amino acid sequence: CASSRQGVGTEAFF.

The chain employs TRBV18 and TRBJ2-1; 8 bases map to TRBD2. V was pared by 3 bases and J by 7 bases, with 2 bases of the junction left unmatched. From germline, CDR1 is KGHSH and CDR2 LQKENI. This CDR3 comprises 13 residues. The CDR3 sequence is CASSPVAGNEQFF. The CDR3 nucleotides read TGTGCCAGCTCACCGGTAGCGGGGAATGAGCAGTTCTTC.

The chain couples TRBV20-1 to TRBJ1-3; D gene uncertain. V was trimmed by 3 bases and J by 4 bases, leaving 4 bases between them. Germline V gene sequence: CDR1 DFQATT, CDR2 SNEGSKA (reference sequence). CDR3 length: 11 residues. The CDR3, as DNA: TGCAGTGCTAGCCCCGGAAACACCATATATTTT. Its translation is CSASPGNTIYF.

The chain combines TRBV29-1 with TRBJ1-5; D unclear. Germline values: CDR1 SQVTM, CDR2 ANQGSEA. The CDR3 runs 12 residues. Trimming removed 4 bases from V and 2 bases from J, with 6 bases in between. This CDR3 is CSVVTGNQPQHF. The CDR3 DNA is TGCAGCGTTGTGACCGGCAATCAGCCCCAGCATTTT.

The chain joins TRBV7-8 to TRBJ1-3; 8 bases fit TRBD1. CDR3 length: 15 amino acids. From germline, CDR1 is SGHVS and CDR2 FQNEAQ. V was pared by 5 bases and J by 4 bases, with 7 bases of the junction left unmatched. CDR3 protein: CASSQDRGSGNTIYF. CDR3 bases: TGTGCCAGCAGCCAAGACAGGGGTTCAGGAAACACCATATATTTT.

The V and J genes are TRBV5-1 and TRBJ2-1, with TRBD1 as a possible D gene (6 bases). The CDR3 contains 12 residues. The germline V gene has CDR1 SGHRS and CDR2 YFSETQ. Trimming took off 5 bases at V and 4 bases at J, with 7 bases between the two ends. CDR3 DNA sequence: TGCGCCAGCAGGGACAGTTACAATGAGCAGTTCTTC. It encodes CASRDSYNEQFF.

This chain uses TRBV7-9 with TRBJ1-1; D is unresolved. Germline CDR1 is SEHNR and CDR2 is FQNEAQ (reference sequence). The length of the CDR3 is 14 residues. The ends were cut back, 4 bases at V and 4 bases at J, with 13 bases in the middle. The chain's CDR3 is CASSSGALGTEAFF. DNA of the CDR3: TGTGCCAGCAGCTCCGGAGCCTTAGGCACTGAAGCTTTCTTT.

The CDR3 DNA reads as TGTGCCAGCAGCTTGGCATTGCTGAACACTGAAGCTTTCTTT. Protein product: CASSLALLNTEAFF. The chain is built from TRBV5-4 and TRBJ1-1, with no clear D. V lost 0 bases and J 0 bases, leaving 6 bases between the germline ends. The CDR3 contains 14 residues. Germline CDR1 SGHNT, CDR2 YYREEE (reference sequence).

The chain uses TRBV6-5 and TRBJ2-3; a possible D gene is TRBD2 (6 bases). Germline V CDR1 and CDR2: MNHEY, SVGAGI. This CDR3 spans 15 amino acids. The V end lost 3 bases, the J end lost 3 bases, and 13 bases lay between the germline ends. Here the CDR3 reads CASSYGGPKTDTQYF. The CDR3 DNA reads TGTGCCAGCAGTTATGGAGGGCCCAAGACAGATACGCAGTATTTT.

The rearrangement uses TRBV2 and TRBJ2-1, with 14 bases aligning to TRBD2. With V trimmed by 3 bases and J by 6 bases, 10 bases remained unmatched. CDR3 length equals 18 residues. Looked up from germline, CDR1 is SNHLY and CDR2 is FYNNEI. CDR3 amino acids: CASSDFVTSGGASNEQFF. CDR3 nucleotides: TGTGCCAGCAGTGATTTCGTGACTAGCGGGGGGGCCTCCAATGAGCAGTTCTTC.

J is TRBJ2-2 and V is TRBV3-1 (or the pseudogene TRBV3-2), with D unclear. Per the germline V gene, CDR1 is LGHDT and CDR2 is YNNKEL (reference sequence). The CDR3 is 14 residues long. The V and J ends lost 10 bases and 0 bases respectively, with 12 bases between them. CDR3 in amino acids: CATTPPTNTGELFF. In DNA, the CDR3 is TGTGCCACCACACCCCCAACGAACACCGGGGAGCTGTTTTTT.

The chain recombines TRBV6-1 with TRBJ2-5; 7 bases line up with TRBD1. The germline gives CDR1 MNHNS, CDR2 SASEGT. The CDR3 loop spans 17 amino acids. J was trimmed by 2 bases and V by 4 bases; bases with no gene match: 13. CDR3 coding DNA: TGTGCCAGCAGTGCTAGTGTTGGGGCAGGGGGTCAAGAGACCCAGTACTTC. The encoded protein is CASSASVGAGGQETQYF.

The genes are TRBV9 and TRBJ2-3; D not certain. The V end lost 5 bases, the J end lost 1 base, and 17 bases lay between the germline ends. Germline values: CDR1 SGDLS, CDR2 YYNGEE. CDR3 length equals 16 residues. For the CDR3, the DNA is TGTGCCAGCAGTCCCGGGTCCTTCGGAGGCACAGATACGCAGTATTTT. Its protein product is CASSPGSFGGTDTQYF. Using reference TRBV9 and TRBJ2-3 for the parts outside the CDR3, the full variable domain is DSGVTQTPKHLITATGQRVTLRCSPRSGDLSVYWYQQSLDQGLQFLIQYYNGEERAKGNILERFSAQQFPDLHSELNLSSLELGDSALYFCASSPGSFGGTDTQYFGPGTRLTVL.

The V call is TRBV3-1 (or the pseudogene TRBV3-2), the J call TRBJ1-2, with 9 bases fitting TRBD1. CDR3 length: 15 amino acids. After removal of 2 bases from V and 2 bases from J, the junction contained 3 bases not matched to a gene. Germline V lookup: CDR1 LGHDT, CDR2 YNNKEL (reference sequence). CDR3 region: CASSQRDRVNYGYTF. CDR3 DNA sequence: TGTGCCAGCAGCCAAAGGGACAGGGTAAACTATGGCTACACCTTC.

The J gene is TRBJ1-1, the V gene TRBV5-1, with D maybe TRBD1 (6 bases). Germline CDR1 reads SGHRS; CDR2 reads YFSETQ. V was trimmed by 7 bases and J by 5 bases, leaving 24 bases between them. This CDR3 contains 16 residues. CDR3 nucleotide sequence: TGCGCCAGCTCCTCAGGGGACTTCGGAGGAATGACTGAAGCTTTCTTT. Translation gives CASSSGDFGGMTEAFF.

The chain joins TRBV19 to TRBJ2-7; D could derive from TRBD1 or TRBD2 (5 bases each). The CDR3 length is 16 residues. CDR1 and CDR2 from the germline V gene are LNHDA and SQIVND (reference sequence). Trimming shortened V by 1 base and J by 1 base, and 14 bases separated the two germline ends. The CDR3 reads CASSIGGFSRSYEQYF. The DNA for the CDR3 is TGTGCCAGTAGTATAGGGGGGTTCTCCCGATCCTACGAGCAGTACTTC.

The V call is TRBV21-1, the J call TRBJ2-1; the DNA was not compared with TRBD1, the D call given in the table. TRBV21-1 is marked as a pseudogene. CDR3 size: 17 residues. The CDR3 protein is CASSAIDRDRGFYEQFF. In DNA form, the CDR3 reads TGTGCCAGCAGCGCAATAGACCGGGACAGGGGTTTTTATGAGCAGTTCTTC.